The 26 T cell receptor beta chains reported below all come from one sample, sequenced in a study of blood T cells in healthy people across ages. It was with a sample-barcoded 5' primer and a J-beta primer mix that a second PCR of roughly 7 to 12 cycles was run. TCRdb redid the calling of the 5' RACE reads with MiXCR, one entry per CDR3 protein. The sample holds 1.4 million to 1.5 million distinct CDR3 sequences, approximately 40% seen once. Sequenced: blood. The source of these receptors is a woman aged 18-30 years in good health.

The chain carries TRBV6-1 and TRBJ2-3; D is ambiguous. Deletions cut 0 bases from V and 8 bases from J, with 9 bases between. This CDR3 has 13 residues. The germline V gene encodes CDR1 MNHNS and CDR2 SASEGT. CDR3 nucleotides: TGTGCCAGCAGTGAAGCGAATGTGGGTACGCAGTATTTT. Its protein product is CASSEANVGTQYF.

This clonotype has a handful of counts. The V call is TRBV10-3, the J call TRBJ1-2; D not certain. V lost 10 bases and J lost 6, with 18 bases in between. The germline gives CDR1 ENHRY, CDR2 SYGVKD. This CDR3 is built from 13 residues. This CDR3 is CATRTNGGDGYTF. The CDR3 DNA is TGTGCCACGCGAACAAACGGTGGGGATGGCTACACCTTC.

This clonotype was counted once. V usage is TRBV5-1 and J usage is TRBJ2-2; D call uncertain. Trimming shortened V by 6 bases and J by 0 bases, and 9 bases separated the two germline ends. This CDR3 is built from 14 residues. The germline CDR1 and CDR2 sequences are SGHRS and YFSETQ. The CDR3, as DNA: TGCGCCAGCACTCAGGACCCGAACACCGGGGAGCTGTTTTTT. It specifies CASTQDPNTGELFF.

This chain uses TRBV15 with TRBJ2-1, with 10 nucleotides matching TRBD2. V was clipped by 3 bases and J by 1 base; unmatched bases: 6. Germline CDR1 is LNHNV and CDR2 is YYDKDF (reference sequence). The length of the CDR3 is 17 residues. The CDR3 DNA is TGTGCCACCAGCAGTCCTCTAGCGGGGGAGTCCTACAATGAGCAGTTCTTC. Protein: CATSSPLAGESYNEQFF. Full variable domain (rest looked up from reference TRBV15 and TRBJ2-1): DAMVIQNPRYQVTQFGKPVTLSCSQTLNHNVMYWYQQKSSQAPKLLFHYYDKDFNNEADTPDNFQSRRPNTSFCFLDIRSPGLGDTAMYLCATSSPLAGESYNEQFFGPGTRLTVL.

This clonotype was counted once. The CDR3, as DNA: TGTGCTAGTGGTTTGGTACAAGGGCCAGGGAAAAATGAAGCTTTCTTT. It encodes CASGLVQGPGKNEAFF. The rearrangement links TRBV12-5 to TRBJ1-1; TRBD1 is a possible D gene (5 bases). V was cut by 0 bases and J by 7 bases, with 18 bases left in between. Per germline, CDR1 LGHNT and CDR2 FRNRAP. CDR3 length: 16 residues.

This clonotype was seen many times. The chain is built from TRBV10-3 and TRBJ2-1; 7 nucleotides match TRBD2. The CDR3 spans 15 residues. Germline V CDR1 and CDR2: ENHRY, SYGVKD. The trim removed 7 bases at V and 2 bases at J, leaving 8 bases unmatched. CDR3 coding DNA: TGTGCCATCACGTCTGCGGGACTAACCTACAATGAGCAGTTCTTC. Protein: CAITSAGLTYNEQFF.

V and J are TRBV29-1 and TRBJ2-7; 10 positions agree with TRBD2. J was trimmed by 3 bases and V by 4 bases; bases with no gene match: 6. The germline V gene encodes CDR1 SQVTM and CDR2 ANQGSEA. CDR3 length: 14 residues. In DNA form, the CDR3 reads TGCAGCGTTGTTGAGCGGGAGGGACGCTACGAGCAGTACTTC. Translating gives CSVVEREGRYEQYF.

There are a few counts of this clonotype. This chain joins TRBV28 and TRBJ2-5; TRBD2 is a possible D gene (5 bases). The CDR3 covers 12 residues. The germline gives CDR1 MDHEN, CDR2 SYDVKM. The V and J ends lost 6 bases and 7 bases respectively, with 12 bases between them. In DNA form, the CDR3 reads TGTGCCAGCAGATCTCCGGGGTGGACCCAGTACTTC. Its translation is CASRSPGWTQYF.

This clonotype turned up a few times. V usage is TRBV6-4 and J usage is TRBJ2-7; the match to TRBD2 covers 10 bases. The CDR3 consists of 14 residues. V trimming: 5 bases; J trimming: 5 bases; junction bases outside the gene matches: 6. Germline values: CDR1 MRHNA, CDR2 SNTAGT. The CDR3 DNA sequence: TGTGCCAGCAGTCCTAGCGGGAGCGGAAACGAGCAGTACTTC. Translated, it gives CASSPSGSGNEQYF.

On this clonotype itself: One junction end disagrees with the germline gene, perhaps due to a read error. The DNA for the CDR3 is TGTGCTAGCAGCCCATCACCCAGCCTTAGCACAGATACGCAGTATTTT. Translating gives CASSPSPSLSTDTQYF. The V gene is TRBV7-7, the J gene TRBJ2-3; D not resolved. This CDR3 is 16 amino acids long. Germline loops: CDR1 SSHAT, CDR2 FNYEAQ (reference sequence).

The chain links TRBV13 to TRBJ2-1; TRBD2 matches 7 bases. The CDR3 has 16 residues. Germline V gene sequence: CDR1 PRHDT, CDR2 FYEKMQ (reference sequence). Trimming at V came to 5 bases and at J to 13 bases, leaving 20 bases not matched to a gene. The CDR3 sequence: CASSAAGLTSQETQFF. The CDR3 DNA follows: TGTGCCAGCAGCGCCGCGGGACTAACCTCCCAAGAGACCCAGTTCTTC.

This clonotype has just a few counts. J is TRBJ1-5 and V is TRBV6-1, with a possible D match to TRBD1 (5 bases). Trimming removed 6 bases at V and 8 bases at J, with 14 bases between. The length of the CDR3 is 13 residues. Germline V gene sequence: CDR1 MNHNS, CDR2 SASEGT. CDR3 nucleotides: TGTGCCAGCAGGAGGGAGGGGACGGAGCCCCAGCATTTT. Protein product: CASRREGTEPQHF.

This clonotype was detected ten times or more. The V and J genes are TRBV18 and TRBJ2-7; the D call may be TRBD1 or TRBD2 (6 bases each). CDR3 size: 14 residues. Germline-derived CDR1 and CDR2 are KGHSH and LQKENI. Trimming left V 2 bases short and J 2 bases short, with 10 bases between. In DNA form, the CDR3 reads TGTGCCAGCTCACCATCGGGGGCCCCCTACGAGCAGTACTTC. This encodes CASSPSGAPYEQYF.

The rearrangement links TRBV30 to TRBJ2-5, with D uncertain. V was clipped by 2 bases and J by 5 bases, with 18 bases between them. CDR1 and CDR2 from the germline V gene are GTSNPN and SVGIG (reference sequence). The CDR3 consists of 15 residues. The CDR3 here is CAWSSGSRLGETQYF. CDR3 nucleotide sequence: TGTGCCTGGAGTTCGGGCTCTAGGCTGGGGGAGACCCAGTACTTC.

J is TRBJ2-7 and V is TRBV20-1; 11 bases align to TRBD2. The J call is uncertain, as TRBJ2-5 better fits the DNA end. The germline CDR1 and CDR2 sequences are DFQATT and SNEGSKA (reference sequence). CDR3 length: 15 residues. This CDR3 reads CSARGRLAGFETQYF. CDR3 coding DNA: TGCAGTGCTAGAGGGAGACTAGCGGGATTCGAGACCCAGTACTTC.

The chain combines TRBV20-1 with TRBJ2-3; 14 bases are a match to TRBD2. The trim removed 5 bases at V and 0 bases at J, leaving 16 bases unmatched. Germline CDR1 DFQATT, CDR2 SNEGSKA (reference sequence). The CDR3 loop spans 20 amino acids. The CDR3 DNA sequence: TGCAGTGCTGACGGCCTCCCCCGGACTAGCGGGAGGTCCAGCACAGATACGCAGTATTTT. This encodes CSADGLPRTSGRSSTDTQYF.

DNA of the CDR3: TGTGCCAGTAGTATTCCGGGACTCACTCCTTACAATGAGCAGTTCTTC. It codes for CASSIPGLTPYNEQFF. The chain uses TRBV19 and TRBJ2-1; TRBD2 might be the D (6 bases). This CDR3 is 16 amino acids long. Looked up from germline, CDR1 is LNHDA and CDR2 is SQIVND (reference sequence). V gave up 3 bases and J gave up 4 bases, with 16 bases separating them.

This clonotype was recorded a few times. The V and J genes are TRBV6-5 and TRBJ2-1; 12 nucleotides align to TRBD2. Germline V gene data show CDR1 as MNHEY and CDR2 as SVGAGI. Trimming at V came to 8 bases and at J to 4 bases, leaving 3 bases not matched to a gene. The CDR3 covers 14 residues. The CDR3 sequence: CASATSGGYNEQFF. In DNA form, the CDR3 reads TGTGCCAGCGCGACTAGCGGGGGATACAATGAGCAGTTCTTC.

This clonotype appeared once. The chain couples TRBV9 to TRBJ2-1; TRBD1 agrees at 8 bases. This CDR3 has 15 amino acids. Germline V gives CDR1 SGDLS, CDR2 YYNGEE. Unmatched junction bases numbered 4, after V lost 4 bases and J lost 1 base. Written as DNA, the CDR3 is TGTGCCAGCAGCCCGACAGGGGCATCCTACAATGAGCAGTTCTTC. This encodes CASSPTGASYNEQFF.

V usage is TRBV10-3 and J usage is TRBJ2-2; D uncertain. Trimming pared 1 base from V and 7 bases from J, leaving 7 bases between. The CDR3 spans 13 residues. Looked up from germline, CDR1 is ENHRY and CDR2 is SYGVKD. This chain's CDR3 is CAISEFEDGELFF. As DNA, the CDR3 is TGTGCCATCAGTGAGTTTGAGGACGGGGAGCTGTTTTTT.

This clonotype was recorded a few times. The chain carries TRBV15 and TRBJ2-1; 9 bases are shared with TRBD2. From germline, CDR1 is LNHNV and CDR2 YYDKDF (reference sequence). The ends lost 1 base at V and 7 bases at J; junction bases unmatched: 17. This CDR3 spans 19 amino acids. CDR3: CATSRGLNAQSGRNNEQFF. The DNA of the CDR3 is TGTGCCACCAGCAGAGGTCTTAATGCTCAAAGCGGGAGGAATAATGAGCAGTTCTTC. The variable domain in full, with the rest retrieved from reference TRBV15 and TRBJ2-1, is DAMVIQNPRYQVTQFGKPVTLSCSQTLNHNVMYWYQQKSSQAPKLLFHYYDKDFNNEADTPDNFQSRRPNTSFCFLDIRSPGLGDTAMYLCATSRGLNAQSGRNNEQFFGPGTRLTVL.

In the case of this clonotype: Relative to the germline gene, one junction end is altered; a read error may explain this. The chain is built from TRBV9 and TRBJ2-1; D possibly uses TRBD1 or TRBD2 (5 bases each). CDR3 length: 15 residues. Looked up from germline, CDR1 is SGDLS and CDR2 is YYNGEE. CDR3 amino acids: CASSVAGTSSNEQFF. The DNA of the CDR3 is TGTGCCAGCAGCGTAGCAGGGACCTCCTCCAATGAGCAGTTCTTC.

The chain employs TRBV10-2 and TRBJ2-7, with 7 bases aligning to TRBD2. Germline-derived CDR1 and CDR2 are WSHSY and SAAADI. V lost 6 bases to trimming and J lost 0 bases; unmatched junction nucleotides: 8. The CDR3 extends over 15 amino acids. Here the CDR3 DNA reads TGCGCCAGCAGGGACACTAGCGCTAGCTCCTACGAGCAGTACTTC. It specifies CASRDTSASSYEQYF.

V gene TRBV6-1 combines with J gene TRBJ2-5; D may match TRBD1 or TRBD2 (5 bases each). TRBJ2-1 explains the end of the DNA better; the J call may be wrong. From germline, CDR1 is MNHNS and CDR2 SASEGT. The CDR3 totals 15 residues. The CDR3 coding sequence is TGTGCCAGCAGGGATCCCGGGACCGACCAAGAGACCCAGTTCTTC. It translates to CASRDPGTDQETQFF.

The sample holds one count of this clonotype. The rearrangement joins TRBV3-1 to TRBJ2-5; 9 nucleotides agree with TRBD2. This CDR3 has 17 residues. The V gene end was trimmed by 3 bases and the J gene end by 4 bases; junction bases not matched to a gene: 12. The germline CDR1 and CDR2 sequences are LGHDT and YNNKEL (reference sequence). The CDR3 nucleotides are TGTGCCAGCAGCCAGTTGAGTGGAGCGGGGGGCCCAGAGACCCAGTACTTC. Its protein is CASSQLSGAGGPETQYF.

This chain connects TRBV27 to TRBJ2-1; tentatively, D is TRBD2 (5 bases). The CDR3 length is 15 residues. Per germline, CDR1 MNHEY and CDR2 SMNVEV (reference sequence). Trimming shortened V by 3 bases and J by 3 bases, and 12 bases separated the two germline ends. CDR3 sequence: CASSFSAPYYNEQFF. The CDR3 nucleotides are TGTGCCAGCAGTTTTAGCGCGCCCTACTACAATGAGCAGTTCTTC.